This paragraph covers one T cell receptor beta chain sequence. Its cognate antigen is unknown. Germline V gene lookup returns CDR1 DFQATT and CDR2 SNEGSKA (reference sequence). The CDR3 runs to 14 residues. Trimming took 5 bases from V and 4 from J, leaving 15 bases between them. The RNA, about 0.45 to 1 ug, was put through reverse transcription using random hexamers. The TCR beta CDR3 was amplified by immunoSEQ multiplex PCR across 54 Vbeta, 13 Jbeta. TCRdb reprocessed the immunoSEQ multiplex PCR reads with MiXCR, giving one entry per CDR3 protein. The sample lists around 150,000 distinct CDR3 sequences, approximately 95% occurring once. This sample was taken from a study of CD8 T cells in Susac syndrome. Study outcomes and limitations: The greatest CD8+ clonal expansion in Susac occurred in TEMRA cells and in active patients.

The genes are TRBV20-1 and TRBJ1-5; D may be TRBD1 (5 bases). The source of this sequence is a human donor with Susac syndrome. Sequences were obtained from CD8+ T cells from PBMCs. CDR3 residues: CSAFERGGNQPQHF. For the CDR3, the DNA is TGCAGTGCTTTTGAGAGGGGCGGGAATCAGCCCCAGCATTTT.